This T cell receptor beta chain is drawn from a study of OX40 agonist ivuxolimab in advanced cancers. Assay: immunoSEQ multiplex PCR; the TCRdb copy retains only in-frame clones and omits some. The data contain tens of thousands of clones, roughly 90% of them singletons. V shed 1 base and J shed 0 bases, with 8 bases lying between them. This CDR3 is 16 amino acids long. Germline V gives CDR1 SGDLS, CDR2 YYNGEE. V and J are TRBV9 and TRBJ1-6, with D unclear. This sample comprised CD4+ or CD8+ T cells sorted from blood, obtained in a trial of the OX40 agonist ivuxolimab. This TCR was sampled from an adult with an advanced solid tumor such as melanoma, head and neck, liver or kidney cancer. As DNA, the CDR3 is TGTGCCAGCAGCGTATCGATCAGCTCCTATAATTCACCCCTCCACTTT. Translated, it gives CASSVSISSYNSPLHF.